This T cell receptor beta chain is drawn from a study of blood T cell repertoires in COVID-19. Looking at the study overall: T cells, B-cell-depleted T cells, or PBMCs supplied cDNA or gDNA.

Patients of the Seattle cohort, enrolled during active infection, were followed longitudinally. Per the original data handling: Cell counts per sample came from amplifying reference gene primers. Produced via immunoSEQ multiplex PCR; TCRdb's table is partial and in-frame only. V, J and clone size were drawn from that table, and D and trimming were deduced from the DNA. The sample includes over 150,000 clones, 70% to 90% of them seen just once. The specimen was peripheral blood. The sequence derives from a man between 60 and 75 years old with COVID-19, enrolled during active disease.

This CDR3 reads CASSPQTGGVYEQYF. The CDR3 region has the DNA TGTGCCAGCAGCCCACAGACAGGGGGCGTTTACGAGCAGTACTTC. J is TRBJ2-7 and V is TRBV7-2; TRBD1 matches 10 bases. The CDR3 has 15 amino acids. CDR1 is SGHTA, CDR2 FQGNSA, per germline. The J segment lost 4 bases and the V segment lost 5 bases, leaving 8 bases of the junction unmatched. The entire variable domain, with the rest obtained from reference TRBV7-2 and TRBJ2-7, is as follows: GAGVSQSPSNKVTEKGKDVELRCDPISGHTALYWYRQSLGQGLEFLIYFQGNSAPDKSGLPSDRFSAERTGGSVSTLTIQRTQQEDSAVYLCASSPQTGGVYEQYFGPGTRLTVT.